What follows are 14 T cell receptor beta chains derived from one specimen sequenced in a study of blood T cell repertoires in COVID-19. Some clones are missing from TCRdb's copy, which holds only in-frame ones; the method was immunoSEQ multiplex PCR. In the table there are 320,000 or so clones, 87% of which are singletons. Sequenced input: PBMCs or T cells enriched from blood (not recorded which). Receptors were obtained from a woman aged 30 to 39 who had recovered from COVID-19.

V is TRBV10-3 and J is TRBJ2-2; the match to TRBD1 covers 10 bases. The V and J ends lost 0 bases and 7 bases, in that order; junction bases with no gene match: 5. The CDR3 extends over 16 amino acids. Germline loops: CDR1 ENHRY, CDR2 SYGVKD. The CDR3 is CAISESGTGEHGELFF. In DNA form, the CDR3 reads TGTGCCATCAGTGAGTCCGGGACAGGGGAACACGGGGAGCTGTTTTTT.

This clone came up a few times. The chain recombines TRBV19 with TRBJ1-1; 7 bases are a match to TRBD1. Per the germline V gene, CDR1 is LNHDA and CDR2 is SQIVND (reference sequence). V lost 7 bases to trimming and J lost 6 bases; unmatched junction nucleotides: 14. This CDR3 comprises 15 residues. The CDR3 DNA is TGTGCCAGTACTACGGACCGACAGGGATCGGCTGAAGCTTTCTTT. Translated: CASTTDRQGSAEAFF.

The chain links TRBV19 to TRBJ2-7; D is uncertain. Germline V gives CDR1 LNHDA, CDR2 SQIVND (reference sequence). The CDR3 has 14 residues. V was clipped by 5 bases and J by 1 base, with 12 bases between them. The CDR3 nucleotides read TGTGCCAGTAGTCCCCTGACGGGTTCCTACGAGCAGTACTTC. It codes for CASSPLTGSYEQYF.

The gene calls are TRBV28 and TRBJ1-5; D is perhaps TRBD1 (6 bases). Germline CDR1 MDHEN, CDR2 SYDVKM. The CDR3 is made up of 15 amino acids. The germline V and J ends were trimmed by 6 bases and 2 bases, with 14 bases remaining between them. The DNA for the CDR3 is TGTGCCAGCAGATCCTTTCGACAGGGCAATCAGCCCCAGCATTTT. Amino acid sequence: CASRSFRQGNQPQHF.

The chain employs TRBV7-2 and TRBJ1-2, with 10 bases aligning to TRBD1. The CDR3 is 15 residues long. With V trimmed by 4 bases and J by 3 bases, 5 bases remained unmatched. Germline values: CDR1 SGHTA, CDR2 FQGNSA. This chain's CDR3 is CASSSGTGEHYGYTF. The CDR3 DNA follows: TGTGCCAGCAGCTCGGGGACAGGGGAGCACTATGGCTACACCTTC.

In DNA form, the CDR3 reads TGTGCCAGCAGTGATCCAGGGGGATATTCACCCCTCCACTTT. It translates to CASSDPGGYSPLHF. The V gene is TRBV6-1, the J gene TRBJ1-6; the match to TRBD1 covers 7 bases. The junction had 4 bases not matched to a gene; V was cut back by 3 bases and J by 8 bases. The CDR3 spans 14 residues. Per germline, CDR1 MNHNS and CDR2 SASEGT.

The table lists this clone with a count of one. The J gene is TRBJ2-5, the V gene TRBV6-4; TRBD2 matches at 14 bases. Losses at the gene ends were 7 bases for V and 2 bases for J; bases not matched to a gene: 15. CDR1 is MRHNA, CDR2 SNTAGT, per germline. The CDR3 is made up of 19 amino acids. The CDR3 bases are TGTGCCAGCAAGATCGGACTAGCGGGGGGCCCCAGCCGTCAAGAGACCCAGTACTTC. It is translated as CASKIGLAGGPSRQETQYF.

J is TRBJ1-2 and V is TRBV5-1; D is uncertain. Germline CDR1 reads SGHRS; CDR2 reads YFSETQ. V was clipped by 4 bases and J by 7 bases, with 11 bases between them. CDR3 size: 12 residues. The CDR3 sequence: CASSGEGGGYTF. The CDR3 DNA sequence: TGCGCCAGCAGCGGGGAGGGCGGTGGCTACACCTTC.

The chain employs TRBV3-1 (or the pseudogene TRBV3-2) and TRBJ1-4; possibly TRBD1 for D (6 bases). Germline V CDR1 and CDR2: LGHDT, YNNKEL (reference sequence). CDR3 length: 18 residues. The V gene lost 0 bases and the J gene lost 0 bases, with 14 bases spanning the gap. CDR3 protein: CASSQDTPTGATNEKLFF. The DNA for the CDR3 is TGTGCCAGCAGCCAAGATACCCCGACAGGTGCAACTAATGAAAAACTGTTTTTT.

This chain joins TRBV28 and TRBJ1-2; possible D gene TRBD1, 6 bases. V was shortened by 5 bases and J by 8 bases, with 15 bases between the two germline ends. Germline-derived CDR1 and CDR2 are MDHEN and SYDVKM. The CDR3 covers 13 residues. This CDR3 is CASSPPQGIGYTF. In DNA form, the CDR3 reads TGTGCCAGCAGTCCCCCGCAGGGGATAGGCTACACCTTC.

This rearrangement joins TRBV7-9 to TRBJ2-7; perhaps TRBD1 as D (5 bases). The germline V and J ends were trimmed by 2 bases and 3 bases, with 5 bases remaining between them. Germline loops: CDR1 SEHNR, CDR2 FQNEAQ (reference sequence). The CDR3 sequence is 12 residues long. The CDR3 region has the DNA TGTGCCAGCAGCTTACAGGGCTACGAGCAGTACTTC. Its protein is CASSLQGYEQYF.

In DNA form, the CDR3 reads TGCGCCAGCAGCTTTAGAGGTAGCGGGTTGGGCAATGAGCAGTTCTTC. Amino acid sequence: CASSFRGSGLGNEQFF. The chain recombines TRBV5-1 with TRBJ2-1; TRBD2 agrees at 7 bases. CDR3 length: 16 amino acids. From germline, CDR1 is SGHRS and CDR2 YFSETQ. Unmatched junction bases numbered 11, after V lost 2 bases and J lost 6 bases.

This chain connects TRBV7-9 to TRBJ1-5, with TRBD1 matching 7 bases. V lost 5 bases to trimming and J lost 4 bases; unmatched junction nucleotides: 11. The length of the CDR3 is 16 residues. Germline V lookup: CDR1 SEHNR, CDR2 FQNEAQ (reference sequence). This CDR3 reads CASSRIDRATNQPQHF. Written as DNA, the CDR3 is TGTGCCAGCAGCCGAATCGACAGGGCTACAAATCAGCCCCAGCATTTT.

This chain uses TRBV3-1 (or the pseudogene TRBV3-2) with TRBJ1-5; 7 nucleotides agree with TRBD1. The CDR3 length is 15 residues. With V trimmed by 1 base and J by 6 bases, 6 bases remained unmatched. CDR1 and CDR2 (germline): LGHDT, YNNKEL (reference sequence). The CDR3 loop reads CASSQGGNRGQPQHF. The CDR3, as DNA: TGTGCCAGCAGCCAAGGCGGCAACAGGGGTCAGCCCCAGCATTTT.